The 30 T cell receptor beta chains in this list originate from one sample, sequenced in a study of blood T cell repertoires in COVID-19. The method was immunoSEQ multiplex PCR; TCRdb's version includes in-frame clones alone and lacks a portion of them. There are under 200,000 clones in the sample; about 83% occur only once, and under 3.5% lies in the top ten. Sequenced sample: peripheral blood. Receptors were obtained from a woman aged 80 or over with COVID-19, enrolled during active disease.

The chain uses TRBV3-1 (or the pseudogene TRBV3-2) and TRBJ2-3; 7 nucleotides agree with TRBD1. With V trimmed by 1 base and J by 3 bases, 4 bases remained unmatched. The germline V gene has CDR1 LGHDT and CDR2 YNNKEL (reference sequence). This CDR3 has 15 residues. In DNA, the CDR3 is TGTGCCAGCAGCCAAGTAGGGGGCAGGACAGATACGCAGTATTTT. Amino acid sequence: CASSQVGGRTDTQYF.

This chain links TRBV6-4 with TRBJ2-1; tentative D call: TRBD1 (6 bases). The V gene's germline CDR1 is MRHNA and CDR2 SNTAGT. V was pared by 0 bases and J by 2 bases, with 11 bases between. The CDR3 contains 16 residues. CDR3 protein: CASSDSSGTTYNEQFF. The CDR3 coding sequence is TGTGCCAGCAGTGACTCGAGTGGGACAACCTACAATGAGCAGTTCTTC.

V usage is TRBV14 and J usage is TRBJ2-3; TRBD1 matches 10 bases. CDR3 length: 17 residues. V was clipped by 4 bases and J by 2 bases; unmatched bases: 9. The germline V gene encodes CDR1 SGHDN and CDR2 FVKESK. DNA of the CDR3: TGTGCCAGCAGCCTTAGGACAGGGGGGTCGAACACAGATACGCAGTATTTT. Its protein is CASSLRTGGSNTDTQYF.

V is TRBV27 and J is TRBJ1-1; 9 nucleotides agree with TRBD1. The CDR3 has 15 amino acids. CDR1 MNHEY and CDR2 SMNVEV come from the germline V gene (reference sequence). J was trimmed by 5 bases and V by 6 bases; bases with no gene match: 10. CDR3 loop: CASRSPGQGRTEAFF. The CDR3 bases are TGTGCCAGCAGATCTCCGGGACAGGGTCGGACTGAAGCTTTCTTT.

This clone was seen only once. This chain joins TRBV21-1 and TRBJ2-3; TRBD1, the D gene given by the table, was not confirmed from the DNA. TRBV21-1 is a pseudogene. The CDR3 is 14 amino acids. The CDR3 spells CASSKGQIADTQYF. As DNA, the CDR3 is TGTGCCAGCAGCAAAGGACAGATAGCAGATACGCAGTATTTT.

CDR3 sequence: CASSWDSYEQYF. CDR3 coding DNA: TGTGCCAGCAGCTGGGACAGCTACGAGCAGTACTTC. V and J are TRBV5-5 and TRBJ2-7; 7 bases line up with TRBD1. V lost 3 bases, J lost 3 bases, and 0 bases stayed unmatched. This CDR3 comprises 12 residues. Germline V gives CDR1 SGHKS, CDR2 YYEKEE (reference sequence).

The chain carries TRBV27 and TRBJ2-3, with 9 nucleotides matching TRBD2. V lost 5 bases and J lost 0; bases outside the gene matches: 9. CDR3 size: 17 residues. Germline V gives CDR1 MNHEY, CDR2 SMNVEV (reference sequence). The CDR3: CASSPKSGGYSTDTQYF. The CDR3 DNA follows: TGTGCCAGCAGTCCCAAAAGCGGGGGGTACAGCACAGATACGCAGTATTTT.

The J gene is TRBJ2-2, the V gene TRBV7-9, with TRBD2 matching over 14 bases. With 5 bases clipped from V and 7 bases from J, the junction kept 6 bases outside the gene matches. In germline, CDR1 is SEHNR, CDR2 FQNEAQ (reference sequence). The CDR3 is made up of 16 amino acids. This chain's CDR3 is CASSAGTSGSVGELFF. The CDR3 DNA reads TGTGCCAGCAGCGCCGGGACTAGCGGGAGTGTCGGGGAGCTGTTTTTT. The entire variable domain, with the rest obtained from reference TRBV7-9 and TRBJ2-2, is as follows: DTGVSQNPRHKITKRGQNVTFRCDPISEHNRLYWYRQTLGQGPEFLTYFQNEAQLEKSRLLSDRFSAERPKGSFSTLEIQRTEQGDSAMYLCASSAGTSGSVGELFFGEGSRLTVL.

CDR3 sequence: CASSLAPGTGGNEQFF. CDR3 DNA sequence: TGCGCCAGCAGCTTGGCCCCCGGGACAGGGGGCAATGAGCAGTTCTTC. The chain combines TRBV5-1 with TRBJ2-1, with TRBD1 matching 11 bases. Trimming took 0 bases from V and 6 from J; bases not matched to a gene: 5. Germline loops: CDR1 SGHRS, CDR2 YFSETQ. CDR3 length: 16 residues.

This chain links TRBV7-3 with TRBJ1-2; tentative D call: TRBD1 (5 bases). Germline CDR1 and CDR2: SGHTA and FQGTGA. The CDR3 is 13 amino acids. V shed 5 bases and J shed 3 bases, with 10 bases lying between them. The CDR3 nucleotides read TGTGCCAGCAGCGGAGCGGGGGACTATGGCTACACCTTC. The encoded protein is CASSGAGDYGYTF.

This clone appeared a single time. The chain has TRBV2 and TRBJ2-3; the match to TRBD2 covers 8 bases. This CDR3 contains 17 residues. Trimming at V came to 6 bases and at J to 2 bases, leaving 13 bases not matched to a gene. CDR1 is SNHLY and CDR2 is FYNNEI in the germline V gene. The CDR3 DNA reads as TGTGCCAGCAGCGGATCCCGGGCGGGAGGCTACACAGATACGCAGTATTTT. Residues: CASSGSRAGGYTDTQYF.

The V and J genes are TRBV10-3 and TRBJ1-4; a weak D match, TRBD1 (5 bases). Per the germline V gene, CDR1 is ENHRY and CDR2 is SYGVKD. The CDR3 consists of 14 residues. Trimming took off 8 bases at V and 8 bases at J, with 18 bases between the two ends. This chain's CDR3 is CAIGPGGTKEKLFF. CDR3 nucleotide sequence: TGTGCCATCGGTCCGGGGGGAACGAAGGAAAAACTGTTTTTT.

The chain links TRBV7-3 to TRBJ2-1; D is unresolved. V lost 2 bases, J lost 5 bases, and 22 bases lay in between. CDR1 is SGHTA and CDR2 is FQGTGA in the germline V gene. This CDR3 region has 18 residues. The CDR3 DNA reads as TGTGCCAGCAGCTTAGATCGAGGTTCGGCTAGAACCCACAATGAGCAGTTCTTC. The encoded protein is CASSLDRGSARTHNEQFF.

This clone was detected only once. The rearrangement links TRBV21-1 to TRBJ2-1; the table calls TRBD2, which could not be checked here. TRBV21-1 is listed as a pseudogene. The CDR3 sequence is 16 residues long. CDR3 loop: CASSTKLASDHNEQFF. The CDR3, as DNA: TGTGCCAGCAGCACCAAACTCGCTAGCGACCACAATGAGCAGTTCTTC.

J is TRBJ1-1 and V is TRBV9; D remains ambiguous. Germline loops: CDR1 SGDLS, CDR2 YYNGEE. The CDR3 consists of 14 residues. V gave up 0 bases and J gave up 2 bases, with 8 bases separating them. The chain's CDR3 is CASSVVQKNTEAFF. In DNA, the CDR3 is TGTGCCAGCAGCGTAGTTCAGAAAAACACTGAAGCTTTCTTT.

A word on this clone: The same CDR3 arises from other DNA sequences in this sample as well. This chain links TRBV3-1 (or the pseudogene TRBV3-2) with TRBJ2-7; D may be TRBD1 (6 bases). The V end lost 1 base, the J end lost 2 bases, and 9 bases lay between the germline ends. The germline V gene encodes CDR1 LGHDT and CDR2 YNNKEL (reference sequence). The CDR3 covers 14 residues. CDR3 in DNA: TGTGCCAGCAGCCAAGGGGGGACAACCTACGAGCAGTACTTC. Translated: CASSQGGTTYEQYF.

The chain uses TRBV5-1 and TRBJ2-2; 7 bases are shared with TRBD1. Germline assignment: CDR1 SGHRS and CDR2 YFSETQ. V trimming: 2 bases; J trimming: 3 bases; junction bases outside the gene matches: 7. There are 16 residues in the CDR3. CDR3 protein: CASSFTGASDTGELFF. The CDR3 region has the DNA TGCGCCAGCAGCTTCACAGGGGCGAGCGACACCGGGGAGCTGTTTTTT.

The CDR3 nucleotides read TGTGCCAGCAGCCAGGGACAGGGGATTGATAGGACTGAAGCTTTCTTT. Protein product: CASSQGQGIDRTEAFF. The V gene is TRBV4-2, the J gene TRBJ1-1, with 10 nucleotides matching TRBD1. The CDR3 length is 16 residues. Germline-derived CDR1 and CDR2 are LGHNA and YNFKEQ. With V trimmed by 3 bases and J by 5 bases, 9 bases remained unmatched.

The CDR3 sequence is CASRTHGGSEQYF. The DNA of the CDR3 is TGTGCCAGTAGGACTCATGGTGGGAGCGAGCAGTACTTC. The V and J genes are TRBV19 and TRBJ2-7, with D perhaps matching TRBD2 (5 bases). The germline V gene encodes CDR1 LNHDA and CDR2 SQIVND (reference sequence). This CDR3 contains 13 residues. Trimming shortened V by 6 bases and J by 6 bases, and 15 bases separated the two germline ends.

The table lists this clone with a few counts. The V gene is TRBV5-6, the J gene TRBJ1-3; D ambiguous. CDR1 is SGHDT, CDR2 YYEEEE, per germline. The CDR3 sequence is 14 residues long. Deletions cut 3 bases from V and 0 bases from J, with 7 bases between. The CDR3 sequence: CASSSSSSGNTIYF. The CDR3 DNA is TGTGCCAGCAGCTCTTCTAGCTCTGGAAACACCATATATTTT.

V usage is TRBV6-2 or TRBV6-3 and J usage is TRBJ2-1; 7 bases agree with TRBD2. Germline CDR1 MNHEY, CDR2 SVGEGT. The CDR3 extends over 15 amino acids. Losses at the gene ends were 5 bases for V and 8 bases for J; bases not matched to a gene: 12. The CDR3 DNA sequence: TGTGCCAGCAGTCCCCCCTGGCGGGGGAACGATGAGCAGTTCTTC. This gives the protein CASSPPWRGNDEQFF.

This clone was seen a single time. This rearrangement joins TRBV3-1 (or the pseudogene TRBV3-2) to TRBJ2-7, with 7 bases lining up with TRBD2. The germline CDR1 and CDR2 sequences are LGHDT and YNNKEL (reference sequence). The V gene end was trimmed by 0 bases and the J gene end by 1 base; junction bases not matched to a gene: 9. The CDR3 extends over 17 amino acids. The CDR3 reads CASSQDKGRVRSYEQYF. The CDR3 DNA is TGTGCCAGCAGCCAAGATAAAGGGAGGGTACGGTCCTACGAGCAGTACTTC.

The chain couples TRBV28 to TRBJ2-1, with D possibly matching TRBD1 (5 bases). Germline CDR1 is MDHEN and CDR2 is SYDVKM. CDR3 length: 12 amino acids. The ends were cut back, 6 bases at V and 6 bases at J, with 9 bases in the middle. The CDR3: CASRTDPNEQFF. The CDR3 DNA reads TGTGCCAGCAGGACAGACCCCAATGAGCAGTTCTTC.

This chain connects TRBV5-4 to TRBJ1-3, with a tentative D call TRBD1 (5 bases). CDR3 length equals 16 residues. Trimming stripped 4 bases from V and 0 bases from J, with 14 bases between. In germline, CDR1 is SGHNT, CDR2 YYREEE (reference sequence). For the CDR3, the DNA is TGTGCCAGCAGCGGGGGAGGACCGATCTCTGGAAACACCATATATTTT. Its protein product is CASSGGGPISGNTIYF.

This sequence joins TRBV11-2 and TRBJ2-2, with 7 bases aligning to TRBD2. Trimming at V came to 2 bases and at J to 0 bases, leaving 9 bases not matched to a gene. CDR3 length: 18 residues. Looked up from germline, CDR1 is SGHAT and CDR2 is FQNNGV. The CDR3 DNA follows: TGTGCCAGCAGCTTATGGACGGCCCTAGCGGCGAACACCGGGGAGCTGTTTTTT. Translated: CASSLWTALAANTGELFF.

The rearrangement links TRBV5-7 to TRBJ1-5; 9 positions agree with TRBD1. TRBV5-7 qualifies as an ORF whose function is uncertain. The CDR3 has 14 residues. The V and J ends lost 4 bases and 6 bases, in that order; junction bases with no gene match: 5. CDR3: CASSRGTGSQPQHF. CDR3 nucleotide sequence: TGTGCCAGCAGCCGAGGGACAGGGAGTCAGCCCCAGCATTTT.

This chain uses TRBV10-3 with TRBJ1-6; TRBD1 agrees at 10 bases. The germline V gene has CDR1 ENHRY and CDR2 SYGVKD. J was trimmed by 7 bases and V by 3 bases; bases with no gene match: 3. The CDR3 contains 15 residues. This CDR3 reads CAISEGTGVNSPLHF. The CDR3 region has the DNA TGTGCCATCAGTGAAGGGACAGGGGTAAATTCACCCCTCCACTTT.

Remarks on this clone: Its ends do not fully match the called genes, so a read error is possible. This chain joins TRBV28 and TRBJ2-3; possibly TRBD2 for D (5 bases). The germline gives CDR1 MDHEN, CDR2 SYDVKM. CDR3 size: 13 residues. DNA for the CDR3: TGTGCCAGCACTTTAGCGTTACGGGATACGCAGTATTTT. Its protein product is CASTLALRDTQYF.

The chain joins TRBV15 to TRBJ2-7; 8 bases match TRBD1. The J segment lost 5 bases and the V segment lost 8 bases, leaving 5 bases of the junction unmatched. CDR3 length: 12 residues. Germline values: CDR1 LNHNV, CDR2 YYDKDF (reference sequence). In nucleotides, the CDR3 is TGTGCCACCGGACAGGGCGTCCACGAGCAGTACTTC. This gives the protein CATGQGVHEQYF. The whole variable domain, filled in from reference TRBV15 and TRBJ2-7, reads DAMVIQNPRYQVTQFGKPVTLSCSQTLNHNVMYWYQQKSSQAPKLLFHYYDKDFNNEADTPDNFQSRRPNTSFCFLDIRSPGLGDTAMYLCATGQGVHEQYFGPGTRLTVT.

CDR3 in amino acids: CASSPPAGAGGFEKLFF. CDR3 DNA: TGTGCCAGCTCACCACCTGCTGGCGCAGGGGGATTCGAAAAACTGTTTTTT. The V and J genes are TRBV18 and TRBJ1-4, with 7 nucleotides matching TRBD1. The CDR3 extends over 17 amino acids. V gave up 0 bases and J gave up 8 bases; unmatched junction bases: 12. CDR1 is KGHSH and CDR2 is LQKENI in the germline V gene.